This T cell receptor beta chain stems from a study of shared clonotypes between healthy human individuals. Data came from immunoSEQ multiplex PCR; TCRdb stores just in-frame clones and leaves some out. This repertoire shows over 1.5 million clones, around 98% found once; its top ten account for roughly 0.42%. This clonotype was obtained from a man younger than 40 in good health. What was sequenced was naive CD4+ T cells sorted from blood. As for subset: CD45RA+ positively selected.

The chain's CDR3 is CASSPREGQPQHF. CDR3 bases: TGTGCCAGCAGCCCCAGGGAGGGTCAGCCCCAGCATTTT. The chain links TRBV6-5 to TRBJ1-5; D might be TRBD1 (5 bases). This CDR3 spans 13 amino acids. The V end lost 6 bases, the J end lost 6 bases, and 12 bases lay between the germline ends. Germline CDR1 is MNHEY and CDR2 is SVGAGI.